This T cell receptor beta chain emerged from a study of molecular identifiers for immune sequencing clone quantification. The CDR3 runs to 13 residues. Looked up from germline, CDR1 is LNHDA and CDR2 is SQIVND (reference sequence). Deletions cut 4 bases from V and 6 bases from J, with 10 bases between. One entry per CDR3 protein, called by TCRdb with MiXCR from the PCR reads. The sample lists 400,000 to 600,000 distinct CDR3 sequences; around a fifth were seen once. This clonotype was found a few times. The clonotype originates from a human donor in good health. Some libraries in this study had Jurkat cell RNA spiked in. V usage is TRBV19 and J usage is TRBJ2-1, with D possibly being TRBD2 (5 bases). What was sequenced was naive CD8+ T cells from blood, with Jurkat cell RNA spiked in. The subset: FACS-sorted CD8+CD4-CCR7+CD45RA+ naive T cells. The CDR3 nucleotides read TGTGCCAGTAGTAAGACTATCCCCAATGAGCAGTTCTTC. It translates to CASSKTIPNEQFF.